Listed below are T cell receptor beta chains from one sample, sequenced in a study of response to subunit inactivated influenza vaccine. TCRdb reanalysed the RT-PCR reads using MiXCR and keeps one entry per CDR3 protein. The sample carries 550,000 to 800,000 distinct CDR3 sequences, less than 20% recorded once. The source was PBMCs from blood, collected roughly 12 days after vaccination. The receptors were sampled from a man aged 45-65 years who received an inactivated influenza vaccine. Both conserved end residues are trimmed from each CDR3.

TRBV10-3 AISGQEDTEAF
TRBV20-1 SAGGNYEQY
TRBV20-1 SARDEGTTDTQY
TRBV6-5 ASSYPLESNEQF
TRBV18 ASSPPYTTLSGNTIY
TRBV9 ASSPQGGETQY
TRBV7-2 ASSLERGSGNQPQH
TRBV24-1 ATSDSGLAGVSTDTQY
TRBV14 ASSQGQGAAINEQF
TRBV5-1 ASSPTRRKQETQY
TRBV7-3 ASSLGPAANTEAF
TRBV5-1 ASSQAGTLRGEQY
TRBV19 ASSISSGGGDTQY
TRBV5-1 ASSLGTLGEKLF
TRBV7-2 ASSIQLDSSYEQY
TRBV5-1 ASSPQGANYGYT
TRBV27 ASFPRLQTEAF
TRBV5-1 ASSRAGTSYNEQF
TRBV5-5 ASSWGTSGGEEQY
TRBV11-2 ASSLGPFAGSTDTQY
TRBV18 ASSPDRGRSEQY
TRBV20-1 SARAGEDYSLPLH
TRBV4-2 ASSQNLDRSFSYEQY
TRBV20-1 SARTPSAGDYGYT
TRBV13 ASSLGAGVVNVLT
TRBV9 ASSRDDRSQF
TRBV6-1 ASRESGTGGFNEQY
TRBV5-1 ASSLMSGMNTEAF
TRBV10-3 AISQGVTGANVLT
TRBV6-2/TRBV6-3 ASSRPGLAKNIQY
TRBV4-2 ASSRGQGKTGELF
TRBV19 ASSISSGSRNQPQH
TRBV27 ASRTFLRYTGTGQF
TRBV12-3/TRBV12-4 AGGSGNTIY
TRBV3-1 ASSQLGQYGYT
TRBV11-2 ASSASLNYEQY
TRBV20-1 SARDQETGSETQY
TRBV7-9 ASNRGVNEQF
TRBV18 ASSPGTGPQLGEQY
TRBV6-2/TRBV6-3 ASSYTGGGTYNEQF
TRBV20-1 SAPFGLAAHNEQF
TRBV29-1 SVEWGGHDGDTQY
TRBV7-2 ASSLGGRFYEQY
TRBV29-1 SVAPRSSYEQY
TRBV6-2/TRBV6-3 ASSYPPRGRGQY
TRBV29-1 SAYDRGRSD